What follows are 2 T cell receptor beta chains derived from one specimen sequenced in a study of response to subunit inactivated influenza vaccine. TCRdb re-analysed the RT-PCR reads in MiXCR, keeping a single row per CDR3 protein. The sample records some 600,000 distinct CDR3 sequences, about 14% being singletons. Sequenced here: PBMCs from blood, sampled less than 15 days before vaccination. The source is a man aged 50-59 years who received an inactivated influenza vaccine.

This clonotype was seen repeatedly, ten times or more. This sequence joins TRBV29-1 and TRBJ2-5; 8 bases are shared with TRBD1. The CDR3 runs to 12 residues. After removal of 5 bases from V and 5 bases from J, the junction contained 4 bases not matched to a gene. CDR1 SQVTM and CDR2 ANQGSEA come from the germline V gene. The CDR3 reads CSVYGQGETQYF. CDR3 coding DNA: TGCAGCGTTTATGGACAGGGTGAGACCCAGTACTTC.

In this sample, this clonotype turned up a few times. The chain combines TRBV10-3 with TRBJ2-3, with TRBD1 matching over 10 bases. This CDR3 has 14 residues. J gave up 3 bases and V 10 bases, and 7 bases lay outside the gene matches. Looked up from germline, CDR1 is ENHRY and CDR2 is SYGVKD. The CDR3 is CASWTGGGTDTQYF. CDR3 DNA sequence: TGTGCCAGCTGGACAGGGGGAGGGACAGATACGCAGTATTTT.